These T cell receptor beta chains were read from a single sample in a study of spatial heterogeneity in lung cancer. TCRdb reanalysed the 5' RACE reads using MiXCR and keeps one entry per CDR3 protein. The table has fewer than 15,000 distinct CDR3 sequences, over 3% seen once. The input for sequencing was lung tumor tissue, taken at surgery. These receptors came from a male donor with early-stage non-small cell lung cancer. Both conserved end residues are trimmed from each CDR3.

v_gene	j_gene	len	CDR3aa
TRBV12-3/TRBV12-4	TRBJ1-5	13	ASSPAMGSNQPQH
TRBV30	TRBJ2-1	14	AWSRRTQKVGGEQF
TRBV5-4	TRBJ2-5	12	ASSLSAEGETQY
TRBV6-5	TRBJ2-2	16	ASSYSSVGGTAAGELF
TRBV7-2	TRBJ2-3	11	ASSTARTDTQY
TRBV20-1	TRBJ2-7	11	SALGQESREQY
TRBV20-1	TRBJ1-1	13	SARRDNTLNTEAF
TRBV27	TRBJ1-1	11	ASALMSDTEAF
TRBV6-2/TRBV6-3	TRBJ1-5	13	ASSHTGGFDQPQH
TRBV4-2	TRBJ2-4	17	ASSQDYSGTGLAKNIQY
TRBV12-3/TRBV12-4	TRBJ1-3	12	ASSFFGQGSTIY
TRBV4-1	TRBJ2-5	13	ASAPGLARQETQY
TRBV5-8	TRBJ2-2	13	ASSLELTNTGELF
TRBV5-1	TRBJ2-7	13	ASSLGSGALSEQY
TRBV20-1	TRBJ2-1	12	SARRPSGYNEQF
TRBV27	TRBJ2-7	14	ASSQRKPAPRGEQY
TRBV5-6	TRBJ1-2	13	ASSPQQGRWKGYT
TRBV12-3/TRBV12-4	TRBJ2-3	13	ASSLGIAGTDTQY
TRBV7-2	TRBJ1-5	12	ASSLGGSDGAQH
TRBV28	TRBJ2-7	11	ASSRDRWSEQY
TRBV7-9	TRBJ2-3	11	ASSVSWADTQY
TRBV20-1	TRBJ1-1	12	SARSGELRTEAF
TRBV20-1	TRBJ2-1	12	SARGTGTGNEQF
TRBV20-1	TRBJ2-1	14	SARSFGAGTHNEQF
TRBV18	TRBJ2-2	13	ASSEGRANTGELF
TRBV6-1	TRBJ1-1	11	ASRGQMNTEAF
TRBV27	TRBJ2-7	13	ASSLSVRGTYEQY
TRBV30	TRBJ1-2	12	AWSVGQANYGDN
TRBV6-6	TRBJ1-1	12	ASRPQKENTEAF
TRBV6-1	TRBJ1-1	13	ASSEGWVRNTEAF
TRBV9	TRBJ2-5	13	ASSKGYSGVETQY
TRBV6-6	TRBJ1-5	13	ASSTGTGGGQPQH
TRBV27	TRBJ2-4	15	ASSLSNAAGAKNIQY
TRBV7-2	TRBJ2-2	18	ASSLLSGRRGGHVGGELF
TRBV7-2	TRBJ2-5	12	ASSLGAGKETQY
TRBV7-9	TRBJ1-2	13	ASFETGQSRYGDT
TRBV7-2	TRBJ2-5	12	ASTPRRDSGTQY
TRBV12-3/TRBV12-4	TRBJ1-2	13	ASSFSVWGSYGYT
TRBV11-1	TRBJ1-1	12	ASSPLAGSTEAF
TRBV20-1	TRBJ1-1	11	SGPGPQNTEAF
TRBV5-1	TRBJ1-2	13	ASSLEPTVPYGYT
TRBV28	TRBJ1-2	12	ASILQGANYGYT
TRBV7-9	TRBJ1-6	15	ASSGRGGGFHNSPLH
TRBV6-7	TRBJ1-1	12	ASSCGQGGTEAF
TRBV13	TRBJ1-1	16	ASSLVPDPTRWNTEAF
TRBV20-1	TRBJ1-6	13	SAPGEGAQNSPLH
TRBV7-2	TRBJ1-2	12	ASSSRQGLIGYT